This T cell receptor (beta chain) appears in the sequencing data of a study of esophageal squamous cell carcinoma under preoperative chemotherapy. The CDR3 extends over 15 amino acids. Germline CDR1 reads SGHTA; CDR2 reads FQGNSA. The trim removed 1 base at V and 0 bases at J, leaving 2 bases unmatched. Documented time point: after preoperative PTX-NDP chemotherapy. TCRdb itself ran the PCR reads through MiXCR, one entry per CDR3 protein. The sample has roughly 10,000 distinct CDR3 sequences; approximately 62% are singletons. This rearrangement joins TRBV7-2 to TRBJ1-2, with TRBD1 matching 7 bases. The clonotype comes from a human donor with esophageal squamous cell carcinoma. The donor label of this sample is uncertain. The sample was collected from a patient given preoperative chemotherapy. The CDR3 is CASSLDRGTNYGYTF. The CDR3 DNA reads as TGTGCCAGCAGCTTAGACAGGGGCACTAACTATGGCTACACCTTC.